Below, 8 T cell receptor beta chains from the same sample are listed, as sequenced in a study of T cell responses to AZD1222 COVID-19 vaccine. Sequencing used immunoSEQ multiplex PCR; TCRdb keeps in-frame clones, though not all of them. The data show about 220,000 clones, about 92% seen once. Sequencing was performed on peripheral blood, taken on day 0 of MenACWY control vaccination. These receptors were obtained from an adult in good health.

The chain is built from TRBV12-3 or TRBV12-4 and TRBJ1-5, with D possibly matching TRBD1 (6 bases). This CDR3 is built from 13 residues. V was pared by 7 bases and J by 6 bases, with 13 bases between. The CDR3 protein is CASTYRERQPQHF. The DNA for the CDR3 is TGTGCCAGCACTTACAGGGAACGTCAGCCCCAGCATTTT.

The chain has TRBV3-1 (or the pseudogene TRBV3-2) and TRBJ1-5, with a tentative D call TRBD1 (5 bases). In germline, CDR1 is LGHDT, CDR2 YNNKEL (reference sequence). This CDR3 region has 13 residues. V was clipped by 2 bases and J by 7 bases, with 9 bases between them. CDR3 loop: CASSQYGAQPQHF. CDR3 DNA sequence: TGTGCCAGCAGCCAATACGGGGCGCAGCCCCAGCATTTT.

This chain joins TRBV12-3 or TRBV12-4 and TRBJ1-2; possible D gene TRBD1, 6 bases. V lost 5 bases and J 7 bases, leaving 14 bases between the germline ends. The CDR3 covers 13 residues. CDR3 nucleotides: TGTGCCAGCAGTGTCACAGGGTATGTTGGCTACACCTTC. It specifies CASSVTGYVGYTF.

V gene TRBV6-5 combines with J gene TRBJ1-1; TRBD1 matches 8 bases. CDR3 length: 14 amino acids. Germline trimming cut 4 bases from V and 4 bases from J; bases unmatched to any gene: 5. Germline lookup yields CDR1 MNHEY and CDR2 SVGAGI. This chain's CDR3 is CASSSRQGATEAFF. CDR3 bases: TGTGCCAGCAGTTCCCGGCAGGGGGCCACTGAAGCTTTCTTT.

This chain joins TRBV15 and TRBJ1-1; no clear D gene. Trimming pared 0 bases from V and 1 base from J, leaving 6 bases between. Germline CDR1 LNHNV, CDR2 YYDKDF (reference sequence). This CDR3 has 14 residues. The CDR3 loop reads CATSRDLGNTEAFF. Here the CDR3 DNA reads TGTGCCACCAGCAGAGATCTAGGGAACACTGAAGCTTTCTTT. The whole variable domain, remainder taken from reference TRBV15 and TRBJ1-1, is DAMVIQNPRYQVTQFGKPVTLSCSQTLNHNVMYWYQQKSSQAPKLLFHYYDKDFNNEADTPDNFQSRRPNTSFCFLDIRSPGLGDTAMYLCATSRDLGNTEAFFGQGTRLTVV.

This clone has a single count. CDR3: CASSLGQGEKGYTF. In DNA, the CDR3 is TGCGCCAGCAGCTTGGGACAGGGGGAGAAGGGCTACACCTTC. The rearrangement uses TRBV5-1 and TRBJ1-2; TRBD1 agrees at 9 bases. The CDR3 length is 14 residues. The germline gives CDR1 SGHRS, CDR2 YFSETQ. J lost 8 bases, V lost 0 bases, and 5 bases had no gene match.

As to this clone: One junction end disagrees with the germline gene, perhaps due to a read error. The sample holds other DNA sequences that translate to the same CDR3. CDR3 sequence (DNA): TGTGCCAGTAGTTTAGACAGGGGGGAGAACTATGGCTACACCTTC. Its translation is CASSLDRGENYGYTF. The rearrangement links TRBV19 to TRBJ1-2; TRBD1 matches at 9 bases. The CDR3 spans 15 residues. Per germline, CDR1 LNHDA and CDR2 SQIVND (reference sequence).

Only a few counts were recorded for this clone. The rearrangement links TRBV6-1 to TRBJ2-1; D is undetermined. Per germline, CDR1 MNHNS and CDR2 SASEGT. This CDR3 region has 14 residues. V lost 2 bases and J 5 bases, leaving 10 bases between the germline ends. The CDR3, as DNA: TGTGCCAGCAGTGAATCGGTCACAAACAATGAGCAGTTCTTC. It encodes CASSESVTNNEQFF.